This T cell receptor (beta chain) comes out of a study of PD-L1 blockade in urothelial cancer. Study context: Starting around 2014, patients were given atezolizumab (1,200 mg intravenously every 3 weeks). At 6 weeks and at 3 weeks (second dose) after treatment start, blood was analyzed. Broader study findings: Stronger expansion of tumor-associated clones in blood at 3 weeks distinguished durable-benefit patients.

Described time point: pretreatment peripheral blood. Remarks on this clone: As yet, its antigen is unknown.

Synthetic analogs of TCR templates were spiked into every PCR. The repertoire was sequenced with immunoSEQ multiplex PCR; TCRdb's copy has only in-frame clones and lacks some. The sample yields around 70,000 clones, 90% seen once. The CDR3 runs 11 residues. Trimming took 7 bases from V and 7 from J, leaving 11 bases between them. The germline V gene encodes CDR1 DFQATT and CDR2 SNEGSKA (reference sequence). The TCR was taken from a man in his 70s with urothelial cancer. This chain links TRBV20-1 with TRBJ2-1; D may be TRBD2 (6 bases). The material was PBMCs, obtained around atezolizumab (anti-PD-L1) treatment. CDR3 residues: CSGRGDNEQFF. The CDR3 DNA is TGCAGTGGGAGGGGTGATAATGAGCAGTTCTTC.